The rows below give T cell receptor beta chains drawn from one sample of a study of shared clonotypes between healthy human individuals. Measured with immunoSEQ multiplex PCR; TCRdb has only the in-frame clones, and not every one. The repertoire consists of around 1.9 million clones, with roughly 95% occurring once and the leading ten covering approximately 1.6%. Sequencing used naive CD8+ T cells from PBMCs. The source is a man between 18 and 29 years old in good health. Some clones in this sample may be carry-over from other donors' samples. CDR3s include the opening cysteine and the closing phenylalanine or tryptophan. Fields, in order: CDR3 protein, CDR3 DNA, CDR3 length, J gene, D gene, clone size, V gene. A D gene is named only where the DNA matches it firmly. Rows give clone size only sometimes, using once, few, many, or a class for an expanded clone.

CASSLTRTSTDTQYF TGTGCCAGCAGTCTTACCCGGACCAGCACAGATACGCAGTATTTT 15 TRBJ2-3 NA NA TRBV27
CASSFRDNPYEQYF TGTGCCAGCAGTTTCAGGGACAACCCCTACGAGCAGTACTTC 14 TRBJ2-7 NA NA TRBV27
CSVDGANYGYTF TGCAGCGTCGACGGTGCTAACTATGGCTACACCTTC 12 TRBJ1-2 NA once TRBV29-1
CASSVVVMGRDRRSYEQYF TGTGCCAGCAGCGTAGTTGTCATGGGGCGGGACAGGAGGTCCTACGAGCAGTACTTC 19 TRBJ2-7 TRBD1 NA TRBV9
CATSRDRTSGYNEQFF TGTGCCACCAGCAGAGATAGGACTAGCGGCTACAATGAGCAGTTCTTC 16 TRBJ2-1 TRBD2 NA TRBV15
CASSQRTGGEQYF TGCGCCAGCAGCCAGCGGACAGGGGGCGAGCAGTACTTC 13 TRBJ2-7 TRBD1 NA TRBV4-1
CASSPRTKRDTEAFF TGTGCCAGCAGCCCCCGGACGAAACGGGACACTGAAGCTTTCTTT 15 TRBJ1-1 NA NA TRBV7-9
CATSGLGFRSSYEQYF TGTGCCACCTCGGGACTAGGCTTTAGGAGCTCCTACGAGCAGTACTTC 16 TRBJ2-7 TRBD2 NA TRBV2
CASSPWGQGEKLFF TGTGCCAGCAGCCCCTGGGGACAGGGGGAAAAACTGTTTTTT 14 TRBJ1-4 TRBD1 NA TRBV9
CASSFRGEQFF TGTGCCAGCAGTTTCAGAGGTGAGCAGTTCTTC 11 TRBJ2-1 NA NA TRBV6-5
CASTAERHLRSSGIRYEQYF TGCGCCAGCACCGCCGAACGGCACCTAAGAAGTAGCGGGATACGGTACGAGCAGTACTTC 20 TRBJ2-7 TRBD2 NA TRBV23-1
CASSQEGYRSSGNTIYF TGTGCCAGCAGCCAAGAAGGCTACAGGAGCTCTGGAAACACCATATATTTT 17 TRBJ1-3 NA once TRBV4-2
CASSLDNREQCF TGTGCCAGCAGTTTAGACAATCGCGAGCAGTGCTTC 12 TRBJ2-7 NA NA TRBV27
CASSQGALREQYF TGTGCCAGCAGCCAAGGCGCACTTCGCGAGCAGTACTTC 13 TRBJ2-7 NA NA TRBV14
CASSKGRTMNTGELFF TGTGCCAGCAGCAAAGGTAGGACTATGAACACCGGGGAGCTGTTTTTT 16 TRBJ2-2 NA NA TRBV21-1
CASIPRPSKVYEQYF TGTGCCAGCATACCCAGACCCTCTAAGGTCTACGAGCAGTACTTC 15 TRBJ2-7 NA NA TRBV2
CASSLAGGNYEQYF TGTGCCAGCAGCCTAGCGGGAGGGAACTACGAGCAGTACTTC 14 TRBJ2-7 TRBD2 NA TRBV7-3
CASSDRTGDPYEQYF TGCGCCAGCAGTGACCGGACAGGGGATCCCTACGAGCAGTACTTC 15 TRBJ2-7 TRBD1 NA TRBV10-2
CASSSRGWHGYTF TGTGCCAGTAGTAGTCGTGGGTGGCATGGCTACACCTTC 13 TRBJ1-2 NA NA TRBV19
CASSLSGNGYTF TGTGCCAGCAGTCTCTCAGGGAATGGCTACACCTTC 12 TRBJ1-2 NA few TRBV27
CASSVGGGPAAEQYF TGTGCCAGCAGCGTAGGGGGAGGACCCGCCGCCGAGCAGTACTTC 15 TRBJ2-7 NA NA TRBV9
CASQSLAYGYTF TGTGCCAGCCAGTCCCTGGCTTATGGCTACACCTTC 12 TRBJ1-2 NA NA TRBV9